Given below is one T cell receptor beta chain in context. As yet, its antigen is unknown. V lost 0 bases and J lost 5; bases outside the gene matches: 4. The length of the CDR3 is 16 residues. The germline gives CDR1 LNHNV, CDR2 YYDKDF (reference sequence). The source of the sample is a study of cytomegalovirus exposure and HLA in healthy donors. Overall study findings and caveats: The listing of 150 or so TCR beta chains classed them as cytomegalovirus-associated. The classifier was said to identify cytomegalovirus status with high specificity and sensitivity.

Primers included in the PCR were 60 Vbeta and 13 Jbeta primers. Original handling: Around 83 million unique TCR beta chains, 9 million to 11 million shared, were counted in a later analysis. Method: immunoSEQ multiplex PCR; TCRdb's copy keeps in-frame clones and lacks some. D and trimming come from the DNA, and the V and J calls and clone size come from that table. This repertoire shows approximately 100,000 clones, roughly 80% found once; its top ten account for 2% to 3%. The chain carries TRBV15 and TRBJ2-2; 9 positions match TRBD2. The sequenced sample was PBMCs. This receptor was obtained from a female donor in good health and CMV-seronegative. The CDR3 spells CATSRDLAGGTGELFF. In DNA, the CDR3 is TGTGCCACCAGCAGAGATTTGGCGGGGGGGACCGGGGAGCTGTTTTTT.